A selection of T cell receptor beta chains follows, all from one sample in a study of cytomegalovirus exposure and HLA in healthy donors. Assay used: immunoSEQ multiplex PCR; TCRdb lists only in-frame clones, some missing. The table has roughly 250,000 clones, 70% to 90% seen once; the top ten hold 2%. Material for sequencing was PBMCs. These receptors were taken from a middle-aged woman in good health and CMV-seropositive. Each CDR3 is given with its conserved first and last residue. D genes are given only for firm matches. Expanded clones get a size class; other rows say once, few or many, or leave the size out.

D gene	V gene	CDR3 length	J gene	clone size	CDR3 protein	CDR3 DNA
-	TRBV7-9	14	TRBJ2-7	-	CASGGTASSYEQYF	TGTGCCAGCGGGGGGACTGCCAGCTCCTACGAGCAGTACTTC
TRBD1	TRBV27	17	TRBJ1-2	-	CASSLSSAQGGFGGYTF	TGTGCCAGCAGTTTATCGTCGGCCCAGGGGGGTTTTGGTGGCTACACCTTC
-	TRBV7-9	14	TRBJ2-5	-	CASSLWQGGETQYF	TGTGCCAGCAGCTTATGGCAGGGTGGGGAGACCCAGTACTTC
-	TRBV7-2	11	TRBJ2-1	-	CASSVDNEQFF	TGTGCCAGCAGCGTCGACAATGAGCAGTTCTTC
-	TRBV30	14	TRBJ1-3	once	CAWSPQETGNTIYF	TGTGCCTGGAGTCCACAGGAAACTGGAAACACCATATATTTT
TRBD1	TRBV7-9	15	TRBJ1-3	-	CASSSLQGSGNTIYF	TGTGCCAGCAGTTCACTACAGGGGTCTGGAAACACCATATATTTT
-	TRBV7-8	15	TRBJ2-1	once	CASSSVEGREYEQFF	TGTGCCAGCAGCTCCGTGGAGGGGCGCGAGTACGAGCAGTTCTTC
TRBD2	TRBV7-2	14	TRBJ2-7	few	CASSLILADYEQYF	TGTGCCAGCAGCCTCATACTAGCGGATTACGAGCAGTACTTC
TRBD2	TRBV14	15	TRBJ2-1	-	CASSQVLLAGVEQFF	TGTGCCAGCAGCCAAGTCCTACTAGCGGGAGTTGAGCAGTTCTTC
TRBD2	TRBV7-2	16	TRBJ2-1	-	CASSWPGLAGGGEQFF	TGTGCCAGCAGCTGGCCGGGACTAGCGGGAGGAGGCGAGCAGTTCTTC
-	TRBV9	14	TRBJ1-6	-	CASSVQGFHSPLHF	TGTGCCAGCAGCGTACAGGGTTTTCATTCACCCCTCCACTTT
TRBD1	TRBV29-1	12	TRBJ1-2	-	CSVQQGNYGYTF	TGCAGCGTTCAACAGGGGAACTATGGCTACACCTTC
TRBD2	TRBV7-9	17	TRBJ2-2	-	CASSFSLAGENTGELFF	TGTGCCAGCAGCTTCTCTCTAGCGGGAGAGAACACCGGGGAGCTGTTTTTT
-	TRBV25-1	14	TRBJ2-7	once	CASSEWGDRYEQYF	TGTGCCAGCAGTGAATGGGGGGACAGATACGAGCAGTACTTC
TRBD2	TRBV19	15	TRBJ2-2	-	CASSTSGRNTGELFF	TGTGCCAGTTCTACTAGCGGGAGGAACACCGGGGAGCTGTTTTTT
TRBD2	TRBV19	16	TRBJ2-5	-	CASSIAGTSGRETQYF	TGTGCCAGTAGTATAGCCGGGACTAGCGGGCGCGAGACCCAGTACTTC
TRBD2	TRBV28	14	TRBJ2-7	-	CASRPSGLTYEQYF	TGTGCCAGCAGGCCTAGCGGATTAACCTACGAGCAGTACTTC
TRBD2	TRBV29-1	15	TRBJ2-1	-	CSTLRGGRALGEQFF	TGCAGCACTCTGAGAGGCGGGAGGGCCCTCGGGGAGCAGTTCTTC
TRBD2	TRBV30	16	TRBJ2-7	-	CAWSTRTSGPTYEQYF	TGTGCCTGGAGTACCCGGACTAGCGGGCCTACCTACGAGCAGTACTTC
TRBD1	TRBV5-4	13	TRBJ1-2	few	CASSEDRADGYTF	TGTGCCAGCAGCGAAGACAGGGCGGATGGCTACACCTTC
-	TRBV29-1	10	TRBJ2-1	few	CSVGLAEQFF	TGCAGCGTTGGGCTAGCCGAGCAGTTCTTC
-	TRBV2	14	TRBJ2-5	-	CASSERDIGETQYF	TGTGCCAGCAGTGAAAGGGACATAGGGGAGACCCAGTACTTC
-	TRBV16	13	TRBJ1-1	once	CASSQSRATEAFF	TGTGCCAGCAGCCAGAGCAGGGCCACTGAAGCTTTCTTT
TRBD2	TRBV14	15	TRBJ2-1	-	CASSPFASGYNEQFF	TGTGCCAGCAGCCCCTTCGCTAGCGGATACAATGAGCAGTTCTTC
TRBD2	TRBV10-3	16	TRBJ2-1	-	CAISEAGLSGKSEQFF	TGTGCCATCAGTGAGGCCGGACTAAGCGGGAAGTCTGAGCAGTTCTTC
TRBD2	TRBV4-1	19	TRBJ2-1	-	CASSQDGDWGSGGNNEQFF	TGCGCCAGCAGCCAAGATGGGGACTGGGGGAGCGGGGGAAACAATGAGCAGTTCTTC
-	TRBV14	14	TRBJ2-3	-	CASSQGGPIRTQYF	TGTGCCAGCAGCCAAGGGGGCCCTATCCGTACGCAGTATTTT
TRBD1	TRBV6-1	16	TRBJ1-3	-	CASSESPGQGLNTIYF	TGTGCCAGCAGTGAATCCCCGGGACAGGGTTTGAACACCATATATTTT
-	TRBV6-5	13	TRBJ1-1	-	CASRTLKNTEAFF	TGTGCCAGCAGGACACTCAAGAACACTGAAGCTTTCTTT
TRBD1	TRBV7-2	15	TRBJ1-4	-	CASSFPGQGKEKLFF	TGTGCCAGCAGTTTCCCGGGACAGGGGAAAGAAAAACTGTTTTTT
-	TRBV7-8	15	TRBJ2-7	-	CASSLESGTTYEQYF	TGTGCCAGCAGCTTAGAGTCAGGGACAACCTACGAGCAGTACTTC
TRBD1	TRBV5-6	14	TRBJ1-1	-	CASSFRGLTTEAFF	TGTGCCAGCAGCTTTAGGGGGCTTACCACTGAAGCTTTCTTT
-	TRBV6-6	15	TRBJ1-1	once	CASALLVSGNTEAFF	TGTGCCAGCGCGCTACTAGTCTCGGGGAACACTGAAGCTTTCTTT
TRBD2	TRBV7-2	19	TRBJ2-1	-	CASSLSQREGLSSYNEQFF	TGTGCCAGCAGCTTAAGCCAGCGGGAGGGCCTCAGCTCCTACAATGAGCAGTTCTTC
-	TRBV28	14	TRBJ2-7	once	CASSLGGRPSEQYF	TGTGCCAGCAGTTTGGGGGGGCGGCCGTCCGAGCAGTACTTC
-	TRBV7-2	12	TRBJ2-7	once	CASSFAGYEQYF	TGTGCCAGCAGCTTCGCGGGATACGAGCAGTACTTC
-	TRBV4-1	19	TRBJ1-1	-	CASSQENEVRIRRGTEAFF	TGCGCCAGCAGCCAAGAGAATGAAGTTCGAATCCGCAGGGGCACTGAAGCTTTCTTT
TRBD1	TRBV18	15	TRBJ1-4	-	CASSRDRGPNEKLFF	TGTGCCAGCTCACGTGACAGGGGGCCAAATGAAAAACTGTTTTTT
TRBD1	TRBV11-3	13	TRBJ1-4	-	CASSFPGGEKLFF	TGTGCCAGCAGCTTCCCAGGGGGAGAAAAACTGTTTTTT
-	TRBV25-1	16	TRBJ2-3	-	CASSEHEGVWADTQYF	TGTGCCAGCAGTGAACATGAGGGGGTATGGGCAGATACGCAGTATTTT
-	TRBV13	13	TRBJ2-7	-	CASSFSDRSEQYF	TGTGCCAGCAGCTTCAGCGACCGGAGCGAGCAGTACTTC
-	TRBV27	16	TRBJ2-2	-	CASTSPGRQNTGELFF	TGTGCCAGCACCTCTCCAGGGCGCCAAAACACCGGGGAGCTGTTTTTT
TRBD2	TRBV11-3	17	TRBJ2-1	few	CASSPGTSGSAYNEQFF	TGTGCCAGCAGCCCCGGGACTAGCGGGAGCGCCTACAATGAGCAGTTCTTC
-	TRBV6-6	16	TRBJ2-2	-	CASSSPGVDHPGELFF	TGTGCCAGCAGTTCCCCGGGAGTCGACCACCCCGGGGAGCTGTTTTTT
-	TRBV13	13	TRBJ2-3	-	CASRSNFKDTQYF	TGTGCCAGCAGATCAAACTTCAAAGATACGCAGTATTTT
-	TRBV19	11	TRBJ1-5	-	CASLGIGPQHF	TGTGCCAGCCTCGGGATCGGGCCCCAGCATTTT